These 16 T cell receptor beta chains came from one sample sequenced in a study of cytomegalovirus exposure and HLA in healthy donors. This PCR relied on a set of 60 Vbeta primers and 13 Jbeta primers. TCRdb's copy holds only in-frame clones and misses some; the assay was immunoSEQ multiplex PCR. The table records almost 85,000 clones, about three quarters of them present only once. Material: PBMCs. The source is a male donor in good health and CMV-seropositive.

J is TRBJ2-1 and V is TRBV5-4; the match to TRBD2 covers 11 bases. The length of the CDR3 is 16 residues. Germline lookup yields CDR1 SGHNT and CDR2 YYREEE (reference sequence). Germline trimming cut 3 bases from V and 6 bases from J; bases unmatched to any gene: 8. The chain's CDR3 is CASSSGGLAGGNEQFF. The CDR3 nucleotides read TGTGCCAGCAGCTCGGGGGGGCTAGCGGGAGGCAATGAGCAGTTCTTC.

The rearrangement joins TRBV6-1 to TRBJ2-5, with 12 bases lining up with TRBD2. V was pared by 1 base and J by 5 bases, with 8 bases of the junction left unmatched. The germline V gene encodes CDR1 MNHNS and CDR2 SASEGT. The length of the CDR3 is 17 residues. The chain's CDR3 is CASSEVVRTSGIETQYF. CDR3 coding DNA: TGTGCCAGCAGTGAAGTGGTCCGGACTAGCGGGATCGAGACCCAGTACTTC.

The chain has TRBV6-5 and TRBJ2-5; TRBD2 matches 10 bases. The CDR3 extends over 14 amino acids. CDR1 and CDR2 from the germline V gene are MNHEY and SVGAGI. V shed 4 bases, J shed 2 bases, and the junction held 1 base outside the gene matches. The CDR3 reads CASSWTSGQETQYF. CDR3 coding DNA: TGTGCCAGCAGTTGGACTAGCGGTCAAGAGACCCAGTACTTC.

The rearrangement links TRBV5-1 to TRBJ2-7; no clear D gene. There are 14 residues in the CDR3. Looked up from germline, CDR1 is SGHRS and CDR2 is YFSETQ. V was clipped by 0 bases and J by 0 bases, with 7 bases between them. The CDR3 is CASSLDANSYEQYF. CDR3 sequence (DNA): TGCGCCAGCAGCTTGGACGCGAACTCCTACGAGCAGTACTTC.

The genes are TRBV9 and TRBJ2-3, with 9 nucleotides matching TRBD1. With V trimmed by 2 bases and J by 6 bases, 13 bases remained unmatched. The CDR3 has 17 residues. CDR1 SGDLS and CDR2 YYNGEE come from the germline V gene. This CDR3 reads CASSVRTGTGQSDTQYF. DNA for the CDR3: TGTGCCAGCAGCGTGCGGACCGGGACAGGGCAGTCCGATACGCAGTATTTT.

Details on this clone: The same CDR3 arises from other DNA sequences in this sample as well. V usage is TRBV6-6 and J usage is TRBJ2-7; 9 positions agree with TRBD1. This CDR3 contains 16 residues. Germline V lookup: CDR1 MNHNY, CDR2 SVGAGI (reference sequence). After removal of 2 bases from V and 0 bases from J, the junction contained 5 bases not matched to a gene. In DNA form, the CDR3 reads TGTGCCAGCAGTTACCCAGGGACAGGGAACTCCTACGAGCAGTACTTC. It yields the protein CASSYPGTGNSYEQYF.

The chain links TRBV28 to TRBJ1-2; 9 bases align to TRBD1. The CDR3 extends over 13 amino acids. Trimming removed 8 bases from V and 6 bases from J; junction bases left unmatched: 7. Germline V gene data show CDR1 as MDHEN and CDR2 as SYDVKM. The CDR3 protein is CASGLTGGNGYTF. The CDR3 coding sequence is TGTGCCAGCGGTCTCACAGGGGGCAATGGCTACACCTTC.

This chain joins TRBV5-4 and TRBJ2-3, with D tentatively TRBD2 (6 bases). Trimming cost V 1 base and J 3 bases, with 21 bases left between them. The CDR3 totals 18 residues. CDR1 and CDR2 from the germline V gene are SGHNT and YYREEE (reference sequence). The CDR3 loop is CASSLRLGAIGGTDTQYF. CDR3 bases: TGTGCCAGCAGCTTGCGGCTTGGAGCGATTGGGGGGACAGATACGCAGTATTTT. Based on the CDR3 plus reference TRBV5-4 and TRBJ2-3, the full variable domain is ETGVTQSPTHLIKTRGQQVTLRCSSQSGHNTVSWYQQALGQGPQFIFQYYREEENGRGNFPPRFSGLQFPNYSSELNVNALELDDSALYLCASSLRLGAIGGTDTQYFGPGTRLTVL.

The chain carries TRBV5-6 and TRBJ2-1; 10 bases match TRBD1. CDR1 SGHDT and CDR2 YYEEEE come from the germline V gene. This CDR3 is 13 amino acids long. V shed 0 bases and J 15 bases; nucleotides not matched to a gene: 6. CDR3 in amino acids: CASSLGRQGALFF. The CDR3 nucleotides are TGTGCCAGCAGCTTGGGGAGACAGGGGGCGTTGTTCTTC.

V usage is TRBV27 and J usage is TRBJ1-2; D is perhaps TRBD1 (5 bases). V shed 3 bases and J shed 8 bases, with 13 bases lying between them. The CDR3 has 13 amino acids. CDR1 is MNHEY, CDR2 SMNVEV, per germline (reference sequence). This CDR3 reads CASSLAGSQGYTF. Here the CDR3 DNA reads TGTGCCAGCAGTTTGGCAGGGTCTCAAGGCTACACCTTC.

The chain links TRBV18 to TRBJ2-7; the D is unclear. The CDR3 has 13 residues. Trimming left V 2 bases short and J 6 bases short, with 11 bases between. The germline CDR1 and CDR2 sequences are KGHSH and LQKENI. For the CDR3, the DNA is TGTGCCAGCTCACCAGTCAGAACCTCCGAGCAGTACTTC. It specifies CASSPVRTSEQYF.

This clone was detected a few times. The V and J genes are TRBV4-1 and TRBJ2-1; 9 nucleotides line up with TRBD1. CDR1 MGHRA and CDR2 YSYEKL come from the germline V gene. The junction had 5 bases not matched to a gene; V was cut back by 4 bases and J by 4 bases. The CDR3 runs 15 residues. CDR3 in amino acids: CASSRETGGYNEQFF. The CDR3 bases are TGCGCCAGCAGCCGTGAGACAGGGGGGTACAATGAGCAGTTCTTC.

The CDR3 loop is CASSGTGGDTGELFF. In DNA, the CDR3 is TGTGCCAGCAGCGGGACAGGGGGCGACACCGGGGAGCTGTTTTTT. This chain uses TRBV2 with TRBJ2-2; 12 bases fit TRBD1. Germline trimming cut 6 bases from V and 3 bases from J; bases unmatched to any gene: 2. Per germline, CDR1 SNHLY and CDR2 FYNNEI. CDR3 size: 15 residues.

This CDR3 reads CASSPSGTGELFF. CDR3 bases: TGTGCCAGCAGCCCATCAGGGACCGGGGAGCTGTTTTTT. The chain uses TRBV11-2 and TRBJ2-2; a weak D match, TRBD1 (5 bases). Germline-derived CDR1 and CDR2 are SGHAT and FQNNGV. V was clipped by 5 bases and J by 5 bases, with 9 bases between them. This CDR3 has 13 amino acids.

The CDR3 sequence: CASRREGETQYF. DNA of the CDR3: TGTGCCAGCAGGAGAGAGGGAGAGACCCAGTACTTC. V usage is TRBV6-5 and J usage is TRBJ2-5; possible D gene TRBD2, 5 bases. Germline CDR1 MNHEY, CDR2 SVGAGI. V lost 6 bases and J lost 4, with 9 bases in between. The CDR3 runs to 12 residues.

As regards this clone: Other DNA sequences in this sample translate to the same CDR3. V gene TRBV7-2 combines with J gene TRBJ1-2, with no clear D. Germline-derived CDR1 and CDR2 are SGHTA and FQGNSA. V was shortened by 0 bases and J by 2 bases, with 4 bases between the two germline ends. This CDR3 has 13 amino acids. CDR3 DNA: TGTGCCAGCAGCTTAGCGCAGAACTATGGCTACACCTTC. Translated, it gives CASSLAQNYGYTF.